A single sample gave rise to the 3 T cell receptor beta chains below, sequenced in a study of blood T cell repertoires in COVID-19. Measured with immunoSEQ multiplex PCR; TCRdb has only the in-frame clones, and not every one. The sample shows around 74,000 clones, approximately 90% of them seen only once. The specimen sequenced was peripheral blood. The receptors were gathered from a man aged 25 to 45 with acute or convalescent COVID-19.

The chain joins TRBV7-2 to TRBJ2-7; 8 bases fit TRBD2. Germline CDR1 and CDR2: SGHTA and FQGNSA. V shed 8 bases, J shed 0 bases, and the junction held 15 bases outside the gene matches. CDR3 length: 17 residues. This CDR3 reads CASHTGFIAGSSYEQYF. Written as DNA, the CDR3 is TGTGCCAGCCACACAGGTTTCATAGCGGGGAGCTCCTACGAGCAGTACTTC.

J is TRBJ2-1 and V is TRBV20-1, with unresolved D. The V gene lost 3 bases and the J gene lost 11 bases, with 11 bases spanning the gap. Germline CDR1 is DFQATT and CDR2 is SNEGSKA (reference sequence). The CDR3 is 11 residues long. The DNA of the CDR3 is TGCAGTGCTAGTCAACAGTGGCAGCAGTTCTTC. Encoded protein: CSASQQWQQFF.

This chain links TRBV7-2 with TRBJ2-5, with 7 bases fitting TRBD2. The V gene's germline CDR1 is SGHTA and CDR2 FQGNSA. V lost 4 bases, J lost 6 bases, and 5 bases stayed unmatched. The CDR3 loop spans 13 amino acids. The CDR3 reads CASSWEGGKTQYF. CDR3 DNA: TGTGCCAGCAGCTGGGAGGGCGGGAAGACCCAGTACTTC.